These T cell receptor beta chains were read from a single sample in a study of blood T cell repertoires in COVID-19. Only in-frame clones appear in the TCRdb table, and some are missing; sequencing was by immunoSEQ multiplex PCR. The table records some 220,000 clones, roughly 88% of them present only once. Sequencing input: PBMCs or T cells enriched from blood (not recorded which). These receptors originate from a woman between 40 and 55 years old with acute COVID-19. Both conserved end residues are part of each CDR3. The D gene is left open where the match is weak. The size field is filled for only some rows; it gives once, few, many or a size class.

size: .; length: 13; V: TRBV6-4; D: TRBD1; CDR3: CASSEDRGDTQHF
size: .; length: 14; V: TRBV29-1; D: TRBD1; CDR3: CSVSSLGQGHGYTF
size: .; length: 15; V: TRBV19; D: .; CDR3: CASSIGTHPNYGYTF
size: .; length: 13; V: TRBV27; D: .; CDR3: CASSLGPGSEQYF
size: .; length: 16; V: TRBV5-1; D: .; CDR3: CASSLGRDFNTDTQYF
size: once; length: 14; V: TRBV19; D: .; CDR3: CASSFTQLIETQYF
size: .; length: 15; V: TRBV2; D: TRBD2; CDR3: CASSEDASGIPQQFF
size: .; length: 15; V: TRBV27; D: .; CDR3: CASSPLPQENTEAFF
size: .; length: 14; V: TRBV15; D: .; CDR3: CATRWGLMNTEAFF
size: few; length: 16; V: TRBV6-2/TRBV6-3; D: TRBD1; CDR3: CASSARTGTGFYEQYF
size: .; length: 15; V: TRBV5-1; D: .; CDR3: CASRSEQGLNTEAFF
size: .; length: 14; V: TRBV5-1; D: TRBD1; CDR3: CASSIGTDLYEQYF
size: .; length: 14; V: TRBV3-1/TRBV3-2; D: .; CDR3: CASSPPWRVDEQFF
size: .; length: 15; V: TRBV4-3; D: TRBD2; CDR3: CASSQELAAQETQYF
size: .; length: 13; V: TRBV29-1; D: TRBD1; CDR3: CSVGQGSSYEQYF
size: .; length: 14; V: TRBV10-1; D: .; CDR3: CASKTRQENTEAFF
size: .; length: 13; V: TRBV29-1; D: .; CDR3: CSALLHAPNGYTF
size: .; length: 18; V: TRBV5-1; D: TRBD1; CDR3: CASSTRRDQGANTGELFF
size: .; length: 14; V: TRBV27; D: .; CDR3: CASSLGGANEKLFF
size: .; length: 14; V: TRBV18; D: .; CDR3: CASSPPSGYTEAFF